This TCR beta chain was identified in a study of blood T cell repertoires in COVID-19. Study-level information: The United States, Italy and Spain supplied acute and convalescent COVID-19 samples. The analysed material was cDNA or gDNA that came from T cells, B-cell-depleted T cells, or PBMCs.

Seattle patients were enrolled while actively infected and followed longitudinally. The germline V gene encodes CDR1 LGHDT and CDR2 YNNKEL (reference sequence). The CDR3 sequence is 16 residues long. With V trimmed by 0 bases and J by 8 bases, 12 bases remained unmatched. Source study methods: Using reference gene primer amplification, nucleated cell counts were estimated. Repertoires were generated with immunoSEQ multiplex PCR, while TCRdb's copy carries only in-frame clones and drops some. That table is the source of V, J and clone size, and D and trimming were worked out from the DNA. The sample carries hundreds of thousands of clones, 80% to 90% recorded once.

The sample was peripheral blood. V gene TRBV3-1 (or the pseudogene TRBV3-2) combines with J gene TRBJ2-5; TRBD2 matches at 7 bases. The receptor was isolated from a woman aged 70-85 years with COVID-19, enrolled during active disease. CDR3 DNA: TGTGCCAGCAGCCAAGATTCGGAGTGGCGGGGGAATACCCAGTACTTC. It is translated as CASSQDSEWRGNTQYF.